Following are 4 T cell receptor beta chains from one sample sequenced in a study of metastatic and nonmetastatic thyroid tumors. The entire patient cohort was treatment-naive prior to thyroid surgery. Via MiXCR, TCRdb re-called the PCR reads. The sample records about 33,000 clones, under 14% being singletons. The sample taken for sequencing was blood. All receptors come from a female donor with papillary thyroid cancer or a benign thyroid nodule (not recorded which). Some clones in this sample may be carry-over from other donors' samples.

This clone has ten or more counts. The rearrangement uses TRBV12-3 or TRBV12-4 and TRBJ2-6; possible D gene TRBD2, 5 bases. V dropped 6 bases and J dropped 4 bases, with 13 bases sitting between them. The CDR3 runs to 15 residues. The CDR3 loop reads CASRGRGSGANVLTF. CDR3 in DNA: TGTGCCAGCAGAGGGAGAGGTTCCGGGGCCAACGTCCTGACTTTC.

This clone was observed at least ten times. The V call is TRBV4-2, the J call TRBJ1-1, with D perhaps matching TRBD1 (5 bases). Per germline, CDR1 LGHNA and CDR2 YNFKEQ. The CDR3 is 15 amino acids. V gave up 3 bases and J gave up 4 bases, with 15 bases separating them. The CDR3 DNA follows: TGTGCCAGCAGCCAGGCACCCGGGGGGGGCACTGAAGCTTTCTTT. Protein: CASSQAPGGGTEAFF.

This clone was counted many times. This chain connects TRBV6-2 or TRBV6-3 to TRBJ2-1, with D possibly TRBD1 on 5 matching bases. The CDR3 length is 15 residues. V lost 6 bases, J lost 7 bases, and 19 bases lay in between. Germline-derived CDR1 and CDR2 are MNHEY and SVGEGT. The CDR3 loop reads CASRDWGQGTNEQFF. The CDR3 region has the DNA TGTGCCAGCAGGGATTGGGGCCAGGGCACGAATGAGCAGTTCTTC.

The rearrangement links TRBV12-3 or TRBV12-4 to TRBJ2-5, with TRBD1 matching over 10 bases. The CDR3 extends over 14 amino acids. The junction had 7 bases not matched to a gene; V was cut back by 1 base and J by 11 bases. CDR3 protein: CASSLGGTGVKQYF. The DNA for the CDR3 is TGTGCCAGCAGTTTAGGGGGGACAGGGGTGAAGCAGTACTTC.